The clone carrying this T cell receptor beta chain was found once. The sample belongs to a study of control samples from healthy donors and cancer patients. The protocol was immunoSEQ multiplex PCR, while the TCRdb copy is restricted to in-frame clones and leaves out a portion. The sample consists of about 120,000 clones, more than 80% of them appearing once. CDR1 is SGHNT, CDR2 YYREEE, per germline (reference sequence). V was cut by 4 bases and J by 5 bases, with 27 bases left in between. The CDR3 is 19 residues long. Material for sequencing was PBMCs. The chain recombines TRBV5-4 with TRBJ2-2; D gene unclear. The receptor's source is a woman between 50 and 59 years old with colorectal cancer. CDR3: CASSPHIPGVGFETGELFF. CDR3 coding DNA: TGTGCCAGCAGCCCGCATATACCCGGTGTGGGCTTTGAGACCGGGGAGCTGTTTTTT.